There are a few counts of the clone carrying this T cell receptor (beta chain). As yet, its antigen is unknown. The data were obtained in a study of beta chain features in type 1 diabetes. Study in general: There were some 98 million sorted cells examined across all samples.

As every portion of the isolated RNA was reverse transcribed, the sequencing read expressed TCRB transcripts. Produced via immunoSEQ multiplex PCR; TCRdb's table is partial and in-frame only. The sample yields roughly 330,000 clones, roughly 14% seen once. Notes on the study in general: Moderate but significant shortening of TCRB CDR3s was recorded in all four CD4+ subsets from Type 1 diabetes patients. In patients and controls equally, PCR might favor templates that are shorter.

The specimen was naive CD4+ T cells from blood. This sequence originates from a woman aged 18-29 years with type 1 diabetes.

CDR3 DNA: TGTGCCAGCTCACCGGGACAGGTTCTACATGAGCAGTACTTC. This translates into CASSPGQVLHEQYF. The rearrangement uses TRBV18 and TRBJ2-7, with 8 nucleotides matching TRBD1. Trimming at V came to 3 bases and at J to 7 bases, leaving 8 bases not matched to a gene. Germline loops: CDR1 KGHSH, CDR2 LQKENI. This CDR3 has 14 amino acids.